Presented here are 8 T cell receptor beta chains from one specimen sequenced in a study of T cells expressing NK-cell markers. TCRdb re-called the 5' RACE reads and shows each CDR3 protein once, DNA omitted. The table counts almost 450,000 distinct CDR3 sequences; less than 7.5% lies in the top ten. Sequenced material: blood T cells: a sorted CD56 or NKG2C T cell subset, CD4+ or CD8+ T cells, or bulk PBMC T cells (not recorded which). Receptors were obtained from a woman aged 18-70 years in good health.

This rearrangement joins TRBV7-9 to TRBJ1-4; TCRdb calls TRBD1, which cannot be checked without DNA. CDR3 length: 15 residues. The V gene's germline CDR1 is SEHNR and CDR2 FQNEAQ (reference sequence). The CDR3 region is CASSSYRGLNEKLFF. The variable domain in full, completed from reference TRBV7-9 and TRBJ1-4, reads DTGVSQNPRHKITKRGQNVTFRCDPISEHNRLYWYRQTLGQGPEFLTYFQNEAQLEKSRLLSDRFSAERPKGSFSTLEIQRTEQGDSAMYLCASSSYRGLNEKLFFGSGTQLSVL.

J is TRBJ2-7 and V is TRBV20-1; no DNA is available, so the TRBD1 call from TCRdb remains unchecked. From germline, CDR1 is DFQATT and CDR2 SNEGSKA (reference sequence). The CDR3 is 12 residues long. This CDR3 reads CSVRPGSYEQYF.

The chain has TRBV7-2 and TRBJ1-4. CDR3 length: 15 residues. In germline, CDR1 is SGHTA, CDR2 FQGNSA. The CDR3 sequence: CASSLVLGPNEKLFF.

The chain employs TRBV6-5 and TRBJ2-1; there is no DNA to check the TCRdb D call of TRBD1. There are 17 residues in the CDR3. CDR1 is MNHEY, CDR2 SVGAGI, per germline. The CDR3 sequence is CASSYSPRDSEYNEQFF.

The J gene is TRBJ2-2, the V gene TRBV12-3 or TRBV12-4. There are 14 residues in the CDR3. CDR3 amino acids: CASSLARYTGELFF.

V is TRBV11-2 and J is TRBJ1-1; the D call from TCRdb, TRBD1, cannot be confirmed without DNA. The CDR3 sequence is 14 residues long. Germline loops: CDR1 SGHAT, CDR2 FQNNGV. Here the CDR3 reads CASSYGHLNTEAFF.

The chain recombines TRBV29-1 with TRBJ2-2; TCRdb lists TRBD1, though no DNA is available to test this call. The CDR3 has 14 amino acids. Germline V CDR1 and CDR2: SQVTM, ANQGSEA. CDR3 region: CSVRQGTNTGELFF.

The chain has TRBV29-1 and TRBJ2-1; TCRdb proposes TRBD1, but this gene call is untestable without DNA. CDR1 is SQVTM and CDR2 is ANQGSEA in the germline V gene. This CDR3 comprises 12 residues. The CDR3 reads CSVGQGGPEQFF.